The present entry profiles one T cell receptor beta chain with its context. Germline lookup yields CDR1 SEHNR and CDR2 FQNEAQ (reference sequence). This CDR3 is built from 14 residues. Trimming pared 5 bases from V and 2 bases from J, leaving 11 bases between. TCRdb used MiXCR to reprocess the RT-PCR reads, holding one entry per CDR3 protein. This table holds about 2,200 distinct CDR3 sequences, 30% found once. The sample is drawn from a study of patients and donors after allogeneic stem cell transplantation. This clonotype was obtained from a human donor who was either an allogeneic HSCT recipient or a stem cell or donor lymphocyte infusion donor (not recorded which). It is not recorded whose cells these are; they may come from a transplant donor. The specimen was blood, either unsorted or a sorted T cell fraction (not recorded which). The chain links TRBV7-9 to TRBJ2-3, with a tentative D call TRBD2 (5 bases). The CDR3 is CASSRSGNTDTQYF. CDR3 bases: TGTGCCAGCAGCCGGAGCGGAAACACAGATACGCAGTATTTT.